This TCR beta chain is drawn from a study of T cells after yellow fever vaccination. TCRdb reprocessed the 5' RACE reads via MiXCR and lists one record per CDR3 protein. The data show 300,000 to 400,000 distinct CDR3 sequences, with approximately 12% seen just once and approximately 3.3% held by the top ten. This clonotype occurred a few times. The sequence came from a man younger than 35 who received the YFV17D yellow fever vaccine. The sequencing here drew on CD4+ T cells sorted from PBMCs, taken 15 days after the yellow fever booster vaccination.

In nucleotides, the CDR3 is TGCGCCAGCAGCCTTGACAGGGGAGGAGGTTCCTATAATTCACCCCTCCACTTT. This encodes CASSLDRGGGSYNSPLHF. The V gene is TRBV4-3, the J gene TRBJ1-6, with 8 bases fitting TRBD1. V lost 4 bases and J lost 1; bases outside the gene matches: 9. CDR1 LGHNA and CDR2 YSLEER come from the germline V gene. The CDR3 runs 18 residues.